This TCR beta chain comes out of a study of cytomegalovirus exposure and HLA in healthy donors. Trimming cost V 6 bases and J 4 bases; bases outside gene matches: 7. The CDR3 runs 14 residues. Germline lookup yields CDR1 SGHTA and CDR2 FQGNSA. Points from the study as a whole: Reports described diagnosis of cytomegalovirus status by the classifier as highly specific and sensitive.

Primers for the PCR totalled 60 Vbeta and 13 Jbeta. TCRdb keeps only in-frame clones here, not all; method: immunoSEQ multiplex PCR. The data hold roughly 150,000 clones, with roughly 82% observed a single time. Turning to this clone: Its antigen is undetermined.

Specimen: PBMCs. The V call is TRBV7-2, the J call TRBJ2-5, with 8 bases that match TRBD1. The source is a woman aged 50 to 60 in good health and CMV-seropositive. CDR3 in DNA: TGTGCCAGCAGAAGGACAGGGATAGGAGAGACCCAGTACTTC. The encoded protein is CASRRTGIGETQYF.